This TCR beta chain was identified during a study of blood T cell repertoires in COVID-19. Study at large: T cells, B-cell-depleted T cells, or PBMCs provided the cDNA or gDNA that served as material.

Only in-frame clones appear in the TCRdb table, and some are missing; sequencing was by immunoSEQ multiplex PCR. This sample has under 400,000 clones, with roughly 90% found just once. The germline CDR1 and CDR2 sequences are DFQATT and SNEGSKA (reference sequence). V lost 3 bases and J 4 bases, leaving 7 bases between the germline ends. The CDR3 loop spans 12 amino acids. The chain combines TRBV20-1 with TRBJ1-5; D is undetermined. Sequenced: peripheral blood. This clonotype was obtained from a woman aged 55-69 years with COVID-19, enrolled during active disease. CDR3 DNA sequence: TGCAGTGCTAGTCCGGGGAATCAGCCCCAGCATTTT. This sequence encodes CSASPGNQPQHF.